Described below is a single T cell receptor (beta chain) sequence and its context. The antigen is undetermined. TCRdb's copy holds only in-frame clones and misses some; the assay was immunoSEQ multiplex PCR. Here the sample spans tens of thousands of clones, 80% to 90% being singletons. This specimen comes from a study of T cells in localized non-small cell lung cancer. Broader study findings: Among the tissues sampled, uninvolved adjacent lung had the highest T cell clonality, above tumor. In adjacent lung appeared a median around 62 of the top 100 tumor clones. Among blood samples, higher T cell density accompanied longer overall survival.

The CDR3 consists of 15 residues. Germline CDR1 reads SGHKS; CDR2 reads YYEKEE (reference sequence). V dropped 0 bases and J dropped 10 bases, with 14 bases sitting between them. Sequenced here: peripheral blood, sampled before any cancer treatment. The genes are TRBV5-5 and TRBJ1-6; maybe TRBD1 (5 bases). The receptor comes from a female donor older than 55 with stage I lung adenocarcinoma. The CDR3 loop reads CASSLESRAGSPLHF. Here the CDR3 DNA reads TGTGCCAGCAGCTTGGAATCCAGGGCTGGATCACCCCTCCACTTT.